These T cell receptor beta chains were read from a single sample in a study of shared T cell receptors in the human thymus. Here immunoSEQ multiplex PCR was the method, and the copy in TCRdb shows in-frame clones only, minus some. The sample contains hundreds of thousands of clones, around 78% of which appear only once. The same data also contributed to another study, on human thymus T cells.

The sequencing input was thymocytes. The receptors come from a boy under two years old with a congenital heart defect. Each CDR3 is given without its conserved first and last residue. Rows may omit the clone size; those that give it use once, few, many or a size class.

clone_size | v_call | cdr3_aa
. | TRBV6-1 | ASSEVERERDIQY
. | TRBV30 | AWSEREDYEQY
. | TRBV10-3 | ATASGGSGNTIY
. | TRBV28 | ASSFPGQVHLGEQY
. | TRBV4-2 | ASSQDLRGRYTEAF
. | TRBV18 | ASSPQGEPNYEQY
. | TRBV10-3 | AIRRGTGNTEAF
. | TRBV28 | ASSLEGLAGGTDTQY
. | TRBV7-3 | ASSLSPKRRQETQY
. | TRBV4-2 | ASSLIHRAGGNGELF
. | TRBV10-3 | AISGRVLAGAGETQY
. | TRBV28 | ASRALRNTIY
. | TRBV12-2 | ASRLRTSGIYNEQF
few | TRBV29-1 | SARTGTDMSYT
. | TRBV7-9 | ASSESTSGYEQY
. | TRBV6-4 | ASSAGVIAGGDTGELF
few | TRBV4-2 | ASSQVTSGDSSYNEQF
few | TRBV27 | ASSLKGAEWTDTQY
. | TRBV30 | AWSVAGTGGETQY
. | TRBV5-6 | ASSFDSGPSYEQY
. | TRBV27 | ASSPDRTYEQY
. | TRBV5-1 | ASSFRSHTGELF
. | TRBV25-1 | ASNPGGQETQY
. | TRBV7-9 | ASSLGPGDRGSPGYGYT
. | TRBV2 | ASSEGGQGAGGYT
. | TRBV14 | ASSHPGHHQETQY
. | TRBV7-9 | ASSPKTYLRNGDEQF
once | TRBV9 | ASSLRGLAGGQETQY
. | TRBV11-2 | ASSPGQGVNQPQH
. | TRBV7-6 | ASSLGAGQHSNQPQH
. | TRBV28 | ASSPYRGWHYGYT
once | TRBV2 | ASRQRWPRDRGNQPQH
once | TRBV28 | ASSPLRQGADTEAF
once | TRBV28 | ASWTSGRSSEQF
. | TRBV4-3 | ASSPQGDQPQH
. | TRBV29-1 | SARTHSYNEQF
. | TRBV9 | ASSPGVGNTGELF
. | TRBV18 | ASSSIRDTPNYGYT
. | TRBV2 | ASTQGDGEAF
. | TRBV5-8 | ASSTDRGVEAF
. | TRBV7-2 | ASGEGGLAGGPGTDTQY
. | TRBV5-1 | ASSFGDQEETQY
. | TRBV30 | AWTHQGYGYT
. | TRBV15 | ATSRDGAGGRAINEQF
few | TRBV13 | ASSPALPLVGVNSGRFNEQY
few | TRBV15 | ATASSGTYEQY
. | TRBV5-4 | ASSRTGLSTDTQY
. | TRBV4-1 | ASSLAGGLGNEQF
. | TRBV6-5 | ASSYPRTGGGWVAF
. | TRBV4-3 | ASSQATGGRREQY
. | TRBV29-1 | SVSGGTEAF
. | TRBV4-1 | ASSQENRGVGRTEAF
. | TRBV28 | ASTPAVNQPQH
few | TRBV11-2 | ASSSQPGYPEAF
. | TRBV9 | ASSPAAGSSYEQY